These T cell receptor beta chains were read from a single sample in a study of chemoradiotherapy in HPV16-positive cancers. Assay: immunoSEQ multiplex PCR; the TCRdb copy retains only in-frame clones and omits some. This table holds some 1,300 clones, more than 70% found once. This material consisted of tumor tissue, taken from a patient who underwent chemoradiotherapy. Every receptor here comes from a human donor with HPV-associated anogenital cancer. Both conserved end residues are part of each CDR3. The D gene is left open where the match is weak. Rows may omit the clone size; those that give it use once, few, many or a size class.

j_call	v_call	d_call	clone_size	cdr3_nt	cdr3_aa
TRBJ2-1	TRBV29-1	TRBD1	few	TGCAGCGCAGGGGACAGTTCGACCCGAAGGAATGAGCAGTTCTTC	CSAGDSSTRRNEQFF
TRBJ2-2	TRBV7-9	TRBD1	NA	TGTGCCAGCAGCTATCGGGACAGCCCTACGAACACCGGGGAGCTGTTTTTT	CASSYRDSPTNTGELFF
TRBJ2-5	TRBV7-6	TRBD2	few	TGTGCCAGCAGCTTACGGGGGGGAGGGTCACAGACCCAGTACTTC	CASSLRGGGSQTQYF
TRBJ2-5	TRBV19	TRBD1	NA	TGTGCCAGTAGTCCCGATCAGGGGGAAGAGACCCAGTACTTC	CASSPDQGEETQYF
TRBJ2-6	TRBV4-2	NA	NA	TGTGCCAGCAGCAGGTTACAAAGTCGGGCCAACGTCCTGACTTTC	CASSRLQSRANVLTF
TRBJ2-3	TRBV11-3	NA	NA	TGTGCCAGCAGCGATAATAGGGGGGCCGATACGCAGTATTTT	CASSDNRGADTQYF
TRBJ2-7	TRBV18	NA	NA	TGTGCCAGCTCCCCAGGGGAGGGGTGGCAGTACTTC	CASSPGEGWQYF
TRBJ2-3	TRBV5-1	TRBD2	once	TGCGCCAGCAGCTCCCGGACTAGCGGGATTACAGATACGCAGTATTTT	CASSSRTSGITDTQYF
TRBJ2-5	TRBV20-1	NA	NA	TGCAGTGCTAGCGGGCAAGAGACCCAGTACTTC	CSASGQETQYF
TRBJ1-4	TRBV5-6	NA	NA	TGTGCCAGCAGCTTGGGACATATCGGGGAAAAACTGTTTTTT	CASSLGHIGEKLFF
TRBJ2-2	TRBV6-6	NA	NA	TGTGCCAGCATTTCTAATGGGGCCGCGAACACCGGGGAGCTGTTTTTT	CASISNGAANTGELFF
TRBJ1-2	TRBV4-3	NA	NA	TGCGCCAGCAGCCAAAATGGACAGACGGGCTACACCTTC	CASSQNGQTGYTF
TRBJ2-1	TRBV5-1	NA	NA	TGCGCCAGCAGCCTCGGACAGCCCGGGGGTGAGCAGTTCTTC	CASSLGQPGGEQFF
TRBJ2-4	TRBV9	NA	NA	TGTGCCAGCAGCGTAGAAGTCATGGAACCCAAAAACATTCAGTACTTC	CASSVEVMEPKNIQYF
TRBJ2-2	TRBV7-2	NA	NA	TGTGCCAGTCGGGGTCAACACACCGGGGAGCTGTTTTTT	CASRGQHTGELFF
TRBJ2-2	TRBV5-4	TRBD2	NA	TGTGCCAGCAGCTGGGGACTAGCGGGCTTCACCGGGGAGCTGTTTTTT	CASSWGLAGFTGELFF
TRBJ2-7	TRBV10-1	NA	NA	TGCGCCAGCTCCCCCCCTGCGAGCTACGAGCAGTACTTC	CASSPPASYEQYF
TRBJ2-3	TRBV27	NA	NA	TGTGCCAGCAGGACATCCTACGGGGCAGATACGCAGTATTTT	CASRTSYGADTQYF
TRBJ2-2	TRBV28	NA	NA	TGTGCCAGCAGTTTAGGGGGTTCATGGGGGAGTCAGACCGGGGAGCTGTTTTTT	CASSLGGSWGSQTGELFF
TRBJ2-2	TRBV7-9	NA	few	TGTGCCAGCAGCTTAGATTCCGGGTGGGCGCTGTTTTTT	CASSLDSGWALFF
TRBJ1-2	TRBV7-9	NA	NA	TGTGCCAGCAGCTTAGAAGGGGGTGAAGCCACCTTC	CASSLEGGEATF
TRBJ2-5	TRBV7-2	NA	NA	TGTGCCAGCAGCTTAGAGGGCGGGATGAAGACCCAGTACTTC	CASSLEGGMKTQYF
TRBJ2-2	TRBV23-1	NA	once	TGCGCCAGCAGTCAATCGTACAGGGCGAACACCGGGGAGCTGTTTTTT	CASSQSYRANTGELFF
TRBJ1-5	TRBV21-1	NA	NA	TGTGCCAGCAGCAAAGGTTACCGACAGAGGCAAAGGCCCCAGCATTTT	CASSKGYRQRQRPQHF
TRBJ1-2	TRBV7-2	TRBD1	NA	TGTGCCAGCAGCTCCCCTTCGACAGGGGGTAACTATGGCTACACCTTC	CASSSPSTGGNYGYTF
TRBJ2-7	TRBV5-1	TRBD2	NA	TGCGCCAGCCGCGTACTGGGAGGGAGTACCTACGAGCAGTACTTC	CASRVLGGSTYEQYF
TRBJ2-5	TRBV28	TRBD2	NA	TGTGCCAGCAGTTTTCTAGCGGGAGGGCCTGAGACCCAGTACTTC	CASSFLAGGPETQYF
TRBJ1-1	TRBV5-6	NA	NA	TGTGCCAGCAGCTTGGGATCGAACACTGAAGCTTTCTTT	CASSLGSNTEAFF
TRBJ2-3	TRBV7-8	NA	NA	TGTGCCAGCACGGACGATAAGAGCACAGATACGCAGTATTTT	CASTDDKSTDTQYF
TRBJ1-2	TRBV2	NA	NA	TGTGCCAGCAGTGGTGACTATGGCTACACCTTC	CASSGDYGYTF
TRBJ2-7	TRBV6-5	NA	NA	TGTGCCAGCAGTTACTCGATAGCCTACGAGCAGTACTTC	CASSYSIAYEQYF
TRBJ2-2	TRBV5-1	TRBD1	NA	TGCGCCAGCAGCCTGGGGACAGGGGGGACCGGGGAGCTGTTTTTT	CASSLGTGGTGELFF
TRBJ2-2	TRBV18	NA	NA	TGTGCCAGCTCACCTAGATGGGGACTGACTACCGGGGAGCTGTTTTTT	CASSPRWGLTTGELFF
TRBJ2-3	TRBV27	TRBD2	NA	TGTGCCAGCAGTCCTGGTGTAGCGGGCAGCACAGATACGCAGTATTTT	CASSPGVAGSTDTQYF
TRBJ1-6	TRBV19	NA	NA	TGTGCCAGTATGATGAGGACAGAAAATTCACCCCTCCACTTT	CASMMRTENSPLHF
TRBJ1-5	TRBV28	TRBD1	NA	TGTGCCAGCAGTCCAATGGGACAGCCCCCACTTCGTCAGCCCCAGCATTTT	CASSPMGQPPLRQPQHF
TRBJ1-1	TRBV6-5	NA	NA	TGTGCCAGCAGTCCCTTCCGCAGATGGGACACTGAAGCTTTCTTT	CASSPFRRWDTEAFF
TRBJ2-7	TRBV14	NA	NA	TGTGCCAGCAGCCAAGTTCCTGGGACCGAGCAGTACTTC	CASSQVPGTEQYF